Reported below is one T cell receptor beta chain. TCRdb's copy holds only in-frame clones and misses some; the assay was immunoSEQ multiplex PCR. The repertoire consists of around 220,000 clones, with over 75% occurring once and the leading ten covering roughly 5%. The sample is drawn from a study of blood T cell repertoires in COVID-19. Study at large: In each case, the material was cDNA or gDNA derived from T cells, B-cell-depleted T cells, or PBMCs.

Germline V gives CDR1 SQVTM, CDR2 ANQGSEA. V dropped 4 bases and J dropped 4 bases, with 7 bases sitting between them. The CDR3 covers 12 residues. The chain joins TRBV29-1 to TRBJ1-4, with a possible D match to TRBD1 (5 bases). The source material was peripheral blood. The receptor comes from a human donor in a cohort sampled during active COVID-19. CDR3 sequence (DNA): TGCAGCGTTGGACAGATTAATGAAAAACTGTTTTTT. Protein: CSVGQINEKLFF.